This T cell receptor (beta chain) was identified during a study of response to subunit inactivated influenza vaccine. J was trimmed by 6 bases and V by 5 bases; bases with no gene match: 12. The CDR3 loop spans 16 amino acids. Study observations and caveats: With each seasonal influenza vaccination, the authors suggested, few new T cells are recruited.

TCRdb re-called the RT-PCR reads with MiXCR, one entry per CDR3 protein. The sample holds approximately 730,000 distinct CDR3 sequences; 11% to 15% are singletons and the top ten take 6.5% to 8.5%. This clonotype showed up just once. Its antigen is still unknown. The J gene is TRBJ2-1, the V gene TRBV12-3 or TRBV12-4, with 8 nucleotides matching TRBD2. Sequences were derived from PBMCs from blood, sampled less than 15 days before vaccination. This receptor was obtained from a man aged 50 to 59 who received an inactivated influenza vaccine. CDR3 nucleotides: TGTGCCAGCAGTCCTCGGGAGGGACGAGAGGGCAATGAGCAGTTCTTC. It encodes CASSPREGREGNEQFF.